Following are 12 T cell receptor beta chains from one sample sequenced in a study of blood T cell repertoires in COVID-19. The repertoire was sequenced with immunoSEQ multiplex PCR; TCRdb's copy has only in-frame clones and lacks some. The table has over 65,000 clones, 80% to 95% seen once. Input material: peripheral blood. These receptors originate from a human donor in a cohort sampled during active COVID-19.

This rearrangement joins TRBV9 to TRBJ2-3; D uncertain. CDR1 is SGDLS, CDR2 YYNGEE, per germline. Between the trimmed V and J ends, which lost 4 bases and 1 base, there was a span of 16 bases. The CDR3 covers 16 residues. CDR3 residues: CASSQRADSGTDTQYF. DNA for the CDR3: TGTGCCAGCAGCCAAAGAGCCGACTCGGGCACAGATACGCAGTATTTT.

The chain carries TRBV19 and TRBJ2-7, with 7 bases matching TRBD1. Germline lookup yields CDR1 LNHDA and CDR2 SQIVND (reference sequence). Trimming took 4 bases from V and 5 from J; bases not matched to a gene: 5. The CDR3 has 13 residues. CDR3 protein: CASSTTGKDEQYF. The CDR3 coding sequence is TGTGCCAGTAGTACGACAGGGAAGGACGAGCAGTACTTC.

V and J are TRBV2 and TRBJ1-5, with D maybe TRBD1 (5 bases). Per the germline V gene, CDR1 is SNHLY and CDR2 is FYNNEI. V lost 4 bases to trimming and J lost 5 bases, with 12 bases between them. This CDR3 is 14 amino acids long. Here the CDR3 reads CASSVGRGDQPQHF. The DNA for the CDR3 is TGTGCCAGCAGTGTCGGGCGGGGCGATCAGCCCCAGCATTTT.

The chain recombines TRBV5-4 with TRBJ2-7; D is possibly TRBD2 (5 bases). V lost 7 bases and J 1 base, leaving 15 bases between the germline ends. Germline values: CDR1 SGHNT, CDR2 YYREEE (reference sequence). The CDR3 spans 14 residues. CDR3 residues: CASQWRAFSYEQYF. The CDR3 bases are TGTGCCAGCCAGTGGCGGGCTTTTTCCTACGAGCAGTACTTC.

The V and J genes are TRBV6-5 and TRBJ2-7; 7 bases align to TRBD1. Germline V gene data show CDR1 as MNHEY and CDR2 as SVGAGI. This CDR3 is built from 12 residues. V was pared by 8 bases and J by 2 bases, with 3 bases of the junction left unmatched. CDR3 protein: CASLQGAYEQYF. The DNA of the CDR3 is TGTGCCAGCCTCCAGGGGGCCTACGAGCAGTACTTC.

The chain combines TRBV7-2 with TRBJ2-7, with 10 bases matching TRBD2. The V gene's germline CDR1 is SGHTA and CDR2 FQGNSA. J was trimmed by 0 bases and V by 5 bases; bases with no gene match: 7. The CDR3 sequence is 16 residues long. The CDR3 sequence: CASSVLTSGVSYEQYF. CDR3 nucleotides: TGTGCCAGCAGCGTACTAACTAGCGGGGTCTCCTACGAGCAGTACTTC. The variable domain in full, with the rest retrieved from reference TRBV7-2 and TRBJ2-7, is GAGVSQSPSNKVTEKGKDVELRCDPISGHTALYWYRQSLGQGLEFLIYFQGNSAPDKSGLPSDRFSAERTGGSVSTLTIQRTQQEDSAVYLCASSVLTSGVSYEQYFGPGTRLTVT.

The CDR3 DNA follows: TGTGCCAGCAGTTTGGGGCCGGTTGGGAACACCATATATTTT. Its protein product is CASSLGPVGNTIYF. The V call is TRBV27, the J call TRBJ1-3; possibly TRBD1 for D (5 bases). The CDR3 runs 14 residues. Germline lookup yields CDR1 MNHEY and CDR2 SMNVEV (reference sequence). V was trimmed by 3 bases and J by 7 bases, leaving 13 bases between them.

The chain has TRBV12-3 or TRBV12-4 and TRBJ1-5, with D perhaps TRBD1 (5 bases). V was clipped by 5 bases and J by 6 bases, with 11 bases between them. This CDR3 comprises 13 residues. CDR3 in DNA: TGTGCCAGCAGTCCGGCAGGGTTTCAGCCCCAGCATTTT. Its protein product is CASSPAGFQPQHF.

The chain employs TRBV29-1 and TRBJ1-1; D perhaps matches TRBD1 (6 bases). The CDR3 covers 13 residues. Per germline, CDR1 SQVTM and CDR2 ANQGSEA. V gave up 4 bases and J gave up 5 bases, with 14 bases separating them. CDR3 nucleotides: TGCAGCGTTGGGGGGGGGCGAGTAACTGAAGCTTTCTTT. It yields the protein CSVGGGRVTEAFF.

The genes are TRBV2 and TRBJ2-3; TRBD1 aligns across 10 bases. CDR3 size: 14 residues. Germline values: CDR1 SNHLY, CDR2 FYNNEI. The ends lost 5 bases at V and 7 bases at J; junction bases unmatched: 6. CDR3 sequence (DNA): TGTGCCAGCAGTTCCGGGACAGGGGAGAATACGCAGTATTTT. Amino acid sequence: CASSSGTGENTQYF.

This clone showed up just a few times. The chain is built from TRBV5-6 and TRBJ1-5; the D gene is possibly TRBD1 (6 bases). Trimming pared 1 base from V and 0 bases from J, leaving 8 bases between. The CDR3 sequence is 15 residues long. Germline V gene lookup returns CDR1 SGHDT and CDR2 YYEEEE. CDR3 nucleotides: TGTGCCAGCAGCTTGTACAGGGCTAGCAATCAGCCCCAGCATTTT. Its translation: CASSLYRASNQPQHF. Looking up the rest from reference TRBV5-6 and TRBJ1-5 gives the full variable domain: DAGVTQSPTHLIKTRGQQVTLRCSPKSGHDTVSWYQQALGQGPQFIFQYYEEEERQRGNFPDRFSGHQFPNYSSELNVNALLLGDSALYLCASSLYRASNQPQHFGDGTRLSIL.

J is TRBJ1-1 and V is TRBV6-5; maybe TRBD1 (6 bases). V lost 3 bases and J 9 bases, leaving 17 bases between the germline ends. The CDR3 runs to 14 residues. Germline V lookup: CDR1 MNHEY, CDR2 SVGAGI. CDR3 loop: CASSYRTEGTQAFF. The CDR3 DNA reads TGTGCCAGCAGTTATAGGACAGAGGGTACTCAAGCTTTCTTT.